This entry features one T cell receptor beta chain sequence. What it binds is not known. This sample is drawn from a study of cytomegalovirus exposure and HLA in healthy donors. Points from the study as a whole: Sequences of the TCR beta chain were said to predict the HLA-A and HLA-B alleles of most subjects accurately. At a 0.05 false discovery rate, a later analysis found approximately 15,000 TCR beta sequences to be associated with HLA alleles. Researchers reported in a later analysis that a missense DCLRE1C variant was tied to TCR beta V- and J-gene trimming.

The PCR had 60 Vbeta and 13 Jbeta primers. Assay used: immunoSEQ multiplex PCR; TCRdb lists only in-frame clones, some missing. Of under 150,000 clones in the sample, about 9.1% are singletons; the top ten hold 5.5% to 8%. Trimming shortened V by 7 bases and J by 3 bases, and 14 bases separated the two germline ends. Looked up from germline, CDR1 is SGHTA and CDR2 is FQGNSA. There are 14 residues in the CDR3. This chain joins TRBV7-2 and TRBJ2-3, with a tentative D call TRBD2 (6 bases). Sequenced: PBMCs. The TCR was taken from a woman between 35 and 50 years old in good health and CMV-seropositive. The DNA of the CDR3 is TGTGCCAGCAACTGGAGGGTACCAACAGATACGCAGTATTTT. Translated, it gives CASNWRVPTDTQYF.